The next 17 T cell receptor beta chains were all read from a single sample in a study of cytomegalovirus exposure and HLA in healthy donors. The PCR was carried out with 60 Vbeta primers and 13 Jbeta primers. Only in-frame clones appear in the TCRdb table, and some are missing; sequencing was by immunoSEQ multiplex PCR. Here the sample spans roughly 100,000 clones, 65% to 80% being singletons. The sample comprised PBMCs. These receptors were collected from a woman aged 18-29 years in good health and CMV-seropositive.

The DNA of the CDR3 is TGTGCCAGCAGTCCCCTAGCGGGGGGGCCGCACACCGGGGAGCTGTTTTTT. It translates to CASSPLAGGPHTGELFF. The chain employs TRBV6-4 and TRBJ2-2, with TRBD2 identical over 12 bases. The CDR3 contains 17 residues. Germline values: CDR1 MRHNA, CDR2 SNTAGT. The V and J ends lost 5 bases and 3 bases, in that order; junction bases with no gene match: 7.

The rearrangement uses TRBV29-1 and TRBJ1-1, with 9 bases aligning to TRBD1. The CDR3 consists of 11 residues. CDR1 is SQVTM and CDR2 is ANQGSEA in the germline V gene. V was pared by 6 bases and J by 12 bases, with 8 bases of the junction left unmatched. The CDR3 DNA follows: TGCAGCGTCCCTGCCGGACAGGGGCCTTTCTTT. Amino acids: CSVPAGQGPFF.

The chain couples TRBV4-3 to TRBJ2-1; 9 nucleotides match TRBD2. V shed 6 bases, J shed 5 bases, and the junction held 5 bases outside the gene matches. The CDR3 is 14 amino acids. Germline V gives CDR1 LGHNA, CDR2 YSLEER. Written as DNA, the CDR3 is TGCGCCAGCAGTGGGTTAGCGGGAGACAATGAGCAGTTCTTC. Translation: CASSGLAGDNEQFF.

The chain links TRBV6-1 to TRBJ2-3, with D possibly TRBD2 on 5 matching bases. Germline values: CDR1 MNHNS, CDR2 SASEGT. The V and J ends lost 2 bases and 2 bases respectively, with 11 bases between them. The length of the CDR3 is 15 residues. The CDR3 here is CASSESPSITDTQYF. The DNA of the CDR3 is TGTGCCAGCAGTGAATCCCCTAGCATCACAGATACGCAGTATTTT.

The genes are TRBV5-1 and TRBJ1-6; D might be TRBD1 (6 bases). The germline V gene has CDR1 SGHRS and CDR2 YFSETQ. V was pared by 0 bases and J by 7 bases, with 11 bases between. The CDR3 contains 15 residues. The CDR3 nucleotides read TGCGCCAGCAGCTTGGACAGGGCAGCAAATTCACCCCTCCACTTT. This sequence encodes CASSLDRAANSPLHF.

The CDR3 protein is CASSKTGTENTEAFF. CDR3 sequence (DNA): TGTGCCAGCAGTAAGACCGGGACAGAGAACACTGAAGCTTTCTTT. The chain carries TRBV2 and TRBJ1-1; TRBD1 aligns across 7 bases. Germline V gene data show CDR1 as SNHLY and CDR2 as FYNNEI. Trimming cost V 5 bases and J 1 base; bases outside gene matches: 7. CDR3 length: 15 residues.

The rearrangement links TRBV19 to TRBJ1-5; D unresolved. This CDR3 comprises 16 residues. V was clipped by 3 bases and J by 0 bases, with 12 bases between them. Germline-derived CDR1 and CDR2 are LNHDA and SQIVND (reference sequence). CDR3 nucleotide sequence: TGTGCCAGTAGTATGGAGGGAGCTAATAGCAATCAGCCCCAGCATTTT. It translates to CASSMEGANSNQPQHF.

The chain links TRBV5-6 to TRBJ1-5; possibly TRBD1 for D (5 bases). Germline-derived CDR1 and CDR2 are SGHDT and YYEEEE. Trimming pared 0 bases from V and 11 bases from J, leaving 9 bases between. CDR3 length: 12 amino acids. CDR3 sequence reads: CASSLAGGSQHF. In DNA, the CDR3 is TGTGCCAGCAGCTTGGCCGGGGGGTCCCAGCATTTT.

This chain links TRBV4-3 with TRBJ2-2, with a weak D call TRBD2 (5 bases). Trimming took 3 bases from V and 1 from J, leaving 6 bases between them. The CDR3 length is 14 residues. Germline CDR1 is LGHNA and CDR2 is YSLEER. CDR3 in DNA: TGCGCCAGCAGCCACCGGGGGAACACCGGGGAGCTGTTTTTT. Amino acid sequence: CASSHRGNTGELFF.

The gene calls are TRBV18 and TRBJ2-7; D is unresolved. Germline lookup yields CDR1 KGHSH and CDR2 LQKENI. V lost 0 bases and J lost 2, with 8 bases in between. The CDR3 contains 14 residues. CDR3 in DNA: TGTGCCAGCTCACCACCTACCGGAGCCTACGAGCAGTACTTC. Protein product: CASSPPTGAYEQYF. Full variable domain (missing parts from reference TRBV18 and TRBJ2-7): NAGVMQNPRHLVRRRGQEARLRCSPMKGHSHVYWYRQLPEEGLKFMVYLQKENIIDESGMPKERFSAEFPKEGPSILRIQQVVRGDSAAYFCASSPPTGAYEQYFGPGTRLTVT.

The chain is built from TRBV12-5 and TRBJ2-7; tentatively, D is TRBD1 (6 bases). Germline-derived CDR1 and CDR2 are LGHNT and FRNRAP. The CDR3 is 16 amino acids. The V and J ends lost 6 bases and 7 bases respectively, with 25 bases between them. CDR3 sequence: CASGTTGNHLRREQYF. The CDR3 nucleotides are TGTGCTAGTGGCACCACAGGGAACCACCTCCGGAGAGAGCAGTACTTC.

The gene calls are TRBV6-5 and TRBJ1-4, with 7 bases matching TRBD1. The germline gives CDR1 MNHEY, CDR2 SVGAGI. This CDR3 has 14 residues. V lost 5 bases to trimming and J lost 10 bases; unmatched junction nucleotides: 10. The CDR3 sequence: CASSKTGTPLKLFF. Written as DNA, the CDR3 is TGTGCCAGCAGTAAGACAGGGACTCCGCTAAAACTGTTTTTT.

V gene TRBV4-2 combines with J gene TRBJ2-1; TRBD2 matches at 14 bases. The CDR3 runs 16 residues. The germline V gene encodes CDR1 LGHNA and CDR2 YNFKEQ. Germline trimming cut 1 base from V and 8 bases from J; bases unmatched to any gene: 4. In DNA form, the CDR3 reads TGTGCCAGCAGCCAAGTGGGGACTAGCGGGAGTTATGAGCAGTTCTTC. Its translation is CASSQVGTSGSYEQFF.

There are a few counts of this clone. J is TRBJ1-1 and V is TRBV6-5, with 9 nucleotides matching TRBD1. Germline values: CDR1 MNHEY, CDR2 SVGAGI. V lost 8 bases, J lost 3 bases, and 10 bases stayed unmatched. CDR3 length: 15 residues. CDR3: CASGTGGQGYTEAFF. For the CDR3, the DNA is TGTGCCAGCGGGACAGGTGGACAGGGGTACACTGAAGCTTTCTTT.

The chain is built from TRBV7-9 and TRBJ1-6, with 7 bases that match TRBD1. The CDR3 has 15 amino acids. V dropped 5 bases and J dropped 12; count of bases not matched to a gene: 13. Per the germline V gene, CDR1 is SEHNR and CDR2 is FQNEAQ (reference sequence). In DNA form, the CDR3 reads TGTGCCAGCAGCCCTACGAGGACAGGAAAGGGACCCCTCCACTTT. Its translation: CASSPTRTGKGPLHF.

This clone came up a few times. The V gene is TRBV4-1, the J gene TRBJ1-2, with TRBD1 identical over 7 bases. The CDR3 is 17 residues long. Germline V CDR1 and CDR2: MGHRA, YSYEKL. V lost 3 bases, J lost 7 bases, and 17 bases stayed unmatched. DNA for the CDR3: TGCGCCAGCAGCCAGGGTACTACAGGGGCGGGTCTCGGTGGCTACACCTTC. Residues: CASSQGTTGAGLGGYTF.

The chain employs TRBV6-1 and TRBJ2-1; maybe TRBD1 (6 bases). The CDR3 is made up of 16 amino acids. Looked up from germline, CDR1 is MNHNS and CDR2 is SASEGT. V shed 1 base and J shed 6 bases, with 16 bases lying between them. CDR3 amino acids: CASSEGWGPQINEQFF. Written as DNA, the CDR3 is TGTGCCAGCAGTGAAGGTTGGGGGCCCCAAATCAATGAGCAGTTCTTC.